A selection of T cell receptor beta chains follows, all from one sample in a study of T cells expressing NK-cell markers. From the 5' RACE reads, TCRdb lists one entry per CDR3 protein and no DNA. This sample's table has roughly 180,000 distinct CDR3 sequences. The sample consisted of blood T cells: a sorted CD56 or NKG2C T cell subset, CD4+ or CD8+ T cells, or bulk PBMC T cells (not recorded which). All receptors derive from a woman aged 18 to 75 in good health. The CDR3 runs from the conserved cysteine through the conserved F or W. Fields, in order: J gene, V gene, CDR3 length, CDR3 protein.

TRBJ2-2 TRBV4-2 16 CASSQGYLAGLRELFF
TRBJ2-1 TRBV15 15 CATSRAGSSYNEQFF
TRBJ2-1 TRBV7-2 14 CASSFAAGGNEQFF
TRBJ2-7 TRBV7-2 15 CASSRLALASYEQYF
TRBJ2-2 TRBV12-3/TRBV12-4 15 CASSLRTGEIGELFF
TRBJ2-2 TRBV7-3 13 CASSLKEGGELFF
TRBJ2-3 TRBV11-2 16 CASSSGAGQFTDTQYF
TRBJ2-1 TRBV7-8 17 CASSLAGSSGRYNEQFF
TRBJ1-5 TRBV2 15 CASSVRTGRDQPQHF
TRBJ2-7 TRBV28 14 CASSFALAGYEQYF
TRBJ2-3 TRBV20-1 14 CSARDVSVEDTQYF
TRBJ2-2 TRBV2 15 CASSERRQSTGELFF
TRBJ2-1 TRBV12-3/TRBV12-4 14 CASRLTSPDNEQFF
TRBJ1-2 TRBV6-1 14 CASNRAGTKTGYTF
TRBJ2-2 TRBV12-3/TRBV12-4 15 CASSPYPKNTGVLFF
TRBJ2-7 TRBV20-1 11 CSAGRLAEQYF
TRBJ2-5 TRBV5-1 16 CASSLGREASQETQYF
TRBJ1-6 TRBV5-5 15 CASSFRTGTNSPLHF
TRBJ1-1 TRBV4-1 14 CASSPHIQGSEAFF
TRBJ1-5 TRBV29-1 13 CSVRGDRNQPQHF
TRBJ1-1 TRBV11-2 14 CASSLADMNTEAFF
TRBJ1-5 TRBV5-1 20 CASSFGQGGAPLYSNQPQHF
TRBJ2-5 TRBV5-1 14 CASSAQGDGETQYF
TRBJ1-2 TRBV12-3/TRBV12-4 14 CASSQGGTGYGYTF
TRBJ1-1 TRBV6-1 15 CASPAGRGRLTEAFF
TRBJ1-1 TRBV30 12 CAWRNIWGEAFF
TRBJ1-6 TRBV5-1 13 CASGTSYNSPLHF
TRBJ2-1 TRBV4-1 16 CASSQGPGGANNEQFF
TRBJ1-4 TRBV3-1 13 CASRGTGTEKLFF
TRBJ2-1 TRBV5-1 15 CASSHRDGTRDEQFF
TRBJ2-5 TRBV6-5 16 CASSYSIAGGKETQYF
TRBJ2-5 TRBV20-1 13 CSAPGAGGETQYF
TRBJ2-4 TRBV21-1 16 CAVYNRRILAKNIQYF
TRBJ1-1 TRBV13 15 CASSSTTKGDTEAFF
TRBJ2-7 TRBV29-1 12 CSIKTGSYEQYF
TRBJ1-4 TRBV6-1 14 CASSEGPKGEKLFF
TRBJ2-1 TRBV2 13 CASNQGGFNEQFF
TRBJ2-7 TRBV18 17 CASSPRSAAVTHYEQYF
TRBJ1-5 TRBV12-3/TRBV12-4 13 CASTGQLNQPQHF
TRBJ1-2 TRBV5-5 13 CASSPAENYGYTF